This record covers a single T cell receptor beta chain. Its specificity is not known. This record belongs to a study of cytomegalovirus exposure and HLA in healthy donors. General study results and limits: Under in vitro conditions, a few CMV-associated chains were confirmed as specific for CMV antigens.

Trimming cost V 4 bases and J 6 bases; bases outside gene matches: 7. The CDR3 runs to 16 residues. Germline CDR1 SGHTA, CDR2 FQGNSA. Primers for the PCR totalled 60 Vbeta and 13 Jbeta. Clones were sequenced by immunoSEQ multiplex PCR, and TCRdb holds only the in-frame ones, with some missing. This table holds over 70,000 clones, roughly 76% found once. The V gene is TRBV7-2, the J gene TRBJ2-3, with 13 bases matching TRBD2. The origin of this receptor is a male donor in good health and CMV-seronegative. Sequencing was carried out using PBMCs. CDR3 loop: CASSSGTSGATDTQYF. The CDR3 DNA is TGTGCCAGCAGCTCCGGGACTAGCGGGGCGACGGATACGCAGTATTTT. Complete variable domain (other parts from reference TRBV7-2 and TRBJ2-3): GAGVSQSPSNKVTEKGKDVELRCDPISGHTALYWYRQSLGQGLEFLIYFQGNSAPDKSGLPSDRFSAERTGGSVSTLTIQRTQQEDSAVYLCASSSGTSGATDTQYFGPGTRLTVL.